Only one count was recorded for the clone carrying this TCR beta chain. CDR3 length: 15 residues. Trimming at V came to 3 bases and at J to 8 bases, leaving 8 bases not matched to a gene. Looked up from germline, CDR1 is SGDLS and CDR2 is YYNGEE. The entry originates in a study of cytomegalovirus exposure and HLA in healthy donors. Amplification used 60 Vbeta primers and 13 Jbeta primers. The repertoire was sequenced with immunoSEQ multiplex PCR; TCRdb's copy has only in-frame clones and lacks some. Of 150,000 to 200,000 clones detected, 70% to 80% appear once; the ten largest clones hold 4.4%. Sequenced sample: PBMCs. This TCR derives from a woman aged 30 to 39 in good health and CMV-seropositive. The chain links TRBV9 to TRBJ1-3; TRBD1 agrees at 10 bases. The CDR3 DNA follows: TGTGCCAGCAGCGCGGACGGACAGGGGGTCCACACCATATATTTT. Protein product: CASSADGQGVHTIYF. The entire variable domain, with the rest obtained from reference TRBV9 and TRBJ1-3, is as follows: DSGVTQTPKHLITATGQRVTLRCSPRSGDLSVYWYQQSLDQGLQFLIQYYNGEERAKGNILERFSAQQFPDLHSELNLSSLELGDSALYFCASSADGQGVHTIYFGEGSWLTVV.